These T cell receptor beta chains were read from a single sample in a study of blood T cell repertoires in COVID-19. Assay: immunoSEQ multiplex PCR; the TCRdb copy retains only in-frame clones and omits some. Found here are more than 300,000 clones, more than 85% of them singletons; the top ten hold less than 20%. Sequenced sample: PBMCs or T cells enriched from blood (not recorded which). The receptors shown here come from a woman aged 25 to 45 who had recovered from COVID-19. CDR3s leave out the opening cysteine and the closing phenylalanine or tryptophan.

V: TRBV19
J: TRBJ1-5
CDR3: ASSFSGNSNQPQH

V: TRBV4-3
J: TRBJ1-1
CDR3: ASSPHRAGTPAF

V: TRBV24-1
J: TRBJ1-1
CDR3: ATSDKDRAYLVAF

V: TRBV5-4
J: TRBJ2-3
CDR3: ASSFAPTGQGSGQY

V: TRBV7-3
J: TRBJ2-1
CDR3: ASSEIGGRRHNEQF

V: TRBV7-9
J: TRBJ1-4
CDR3: ASSLVGTGAEKLF

V: TRBV19
J: TRBJ2-7
CDR3: ASSRDSNYEQY

V: TRBV28
J: TRBJ1-2
CDR3: ASRRSLGAWGYT

V: TRBV3-1/TRBV3-2
J: TRBJ1-2
CDR3: ASSQGLGWGYT

V: TRBV11-3
J: TRBJ2-7
CDR3: ASSLGGLHEQY

V: TRBV21-1
J: TRBJ1-4
CDR3: ASSKTGFGEKLF

V: TRBV2
J: TRBJ1-2
CDR3: ASSARPGGYGYT

V: TRBV27
J: TRBJ2-1
CDR3: ASGLVGSSYNEQF

V: TRBV2
J: TRBJ1-5
CDR3: ASNGQGLGQPQH

V: TRBV7-2
J: TRBJ1-3
CDR3: ASSYQTGIGNTIY

V: TRBV12-3/TRBV12-4
J: TRBJ2-1
CDR3: ASTGIDYNEQF

V: TRBV4-3
J: TRBJ2-5
CDR3: ASSQGQATGETQY

V: TRBV5-1
J: TRBJ2-3
CDR3: ASRATLGEGTDTQY

V: TRBV7-3
J: TRBJ2-3
CDR3: ASSLGVGGSRGTDTQY

V: TRBV5-1
J: TRBJ2-5
CDR3: ASSFGLAGQETQY

V: TRBV19
J: TRBJ1-6
CDR3: ATSPGQLNSPLH

V: TRBV3-1/TRBV3-2
J: TRBJ2-7
CDR3: ASSLGTSGNDEQY

V: TRBV5-1
J: TRBJ1-2
CDR3: ASSLAVGQMGRGYT

V: TRBV30
J: TRBJ1-4
CDR3: AWSYQINEKLF

V: TRBV10-3
J: TRBJ1-2
CDR3: AISESGDRGNYGYT

V: TRBV5-1
J: TRBJ2-1
CDR3: ASSKAGGSGEQF

V: TRBV4-3
J: TRBJ2-7
CDR3: ASSQQGAGEQY

V: TRBV3-1/TRBV3-2
J: TRBJ2-1
CDR3: ASSRGFDREQF

V: TRBV2
J: TRBJ1-1
CDR3: ASALDIMNTEAF

V: TRBV5-4
J: TRBJ2-3
CDR3: ASSLDGSGATDTQY

V: TRBV19
J: TRBJ2-7
CDR3: ASSMAGGTYEQY

V: TRBV2
J: TRBJ1-5
CDR3: ASRISPNQPQH

V: TRBV21-1
J: TRBJ2-7
CDR3: ASSKDTASSYEQY

V: TRBV9
J: TRBJ2-2
CDR3: ASSVWGDGELF

V: TRBV7-9
J: TRBJ2-7
CDR3: ASSLEEGLAVSYEQY

V: TRBV5-5
J: TRBJ2-3
CDR3: ASSLEGVGPDTQY

V: TRBV27
J: TRBJ1-3
CDR3: ASSSSGTGSLASTIY

V: TRBV19
J: TRBJ1-4
CDR3: ASSSQGAPNEKLF

V: TRBV28
J: TRBJ2-7
CDR3: ASSLTGEGEQY

V: TRBV4-3
J: TRBJ1-2
CDR3: ASSQGQADPYGYT

V: TRBV28
J: TRBJ1-5
CDR3: ASRGQGYQPQH

V: TRBV7-9
J: TRBJ2-1
CDR3: ASSLGLGHYNEQF

V: TRBV6-5
J: TRBJ1-2
CDR3: ASSYSRQARDYGYT

V: TRBV2
J: TRBJ1-2
CDR3: ASRVRPGADGYT

V: TRBV10-3
J: TRBJ2-1
CDR3: AIREGEGDNEQF

V: TRBV24-1
J: TRBJ2-1
CDR3: ATSDPGQGSQPRDEQF

V: TRBV27
J: TRBJ2-7
CDR3: ASRTTSDLPYEQY

V: TRBV7-6
J: TRBJ2-3
CDR3: ASSSRKGDTQY

V: TRBV28
J: TRBJ2-7
CDR3: ASSLSGGPSYEQY

V: TRBV9
J: TRBJ1-1
CDR3: ASSINTGGAEAF

V: TRBV5-5
J: TRBJ1-5
CDR3: ASSLLAQGNQPQH

V: TRBV28
J: TRBJ1-1
CDR3: ASSTSGGPPNTEAF

V: TRBV11-3
J: TRBJ2-7
CDR3: ASSLMSAYEQY

V: TRBV30
J: TRBJ2-7
CDR3: ASDTPGVREQY

V: TRBV20-1
J: TRBJ2-2
CDR3: SASDRDRGSRELF

V: TRBV28
J: TRBJ2-7
CDR3: ASTRGGNSYEQY

V: TRBV7-9
J: TRBJ1-2
CDR3: ASSSYRGPYGYT

V: TRBV28
J: TRBJ1-5
CDR3: ASSVTGGNQPQH

V: TRBV5-1
J: TRBJ1-1
CDR3: ASSLVWSGDDTEAF